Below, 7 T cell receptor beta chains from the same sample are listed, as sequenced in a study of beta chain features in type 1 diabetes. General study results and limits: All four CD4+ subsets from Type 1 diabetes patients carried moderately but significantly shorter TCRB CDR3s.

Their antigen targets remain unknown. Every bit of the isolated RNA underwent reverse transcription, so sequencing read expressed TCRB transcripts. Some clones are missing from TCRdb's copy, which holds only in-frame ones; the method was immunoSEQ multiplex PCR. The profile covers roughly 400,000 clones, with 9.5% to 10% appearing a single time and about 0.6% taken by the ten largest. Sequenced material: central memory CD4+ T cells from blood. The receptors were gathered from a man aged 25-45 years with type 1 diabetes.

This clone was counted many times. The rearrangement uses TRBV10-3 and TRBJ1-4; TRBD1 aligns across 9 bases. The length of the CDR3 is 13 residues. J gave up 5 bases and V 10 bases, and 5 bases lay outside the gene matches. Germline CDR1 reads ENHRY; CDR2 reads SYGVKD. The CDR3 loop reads CATGGQGNEKLFF. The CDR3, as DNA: TGTGCCACCGGGGGACAGGGAAATGAAAAACTGTTTTTT.

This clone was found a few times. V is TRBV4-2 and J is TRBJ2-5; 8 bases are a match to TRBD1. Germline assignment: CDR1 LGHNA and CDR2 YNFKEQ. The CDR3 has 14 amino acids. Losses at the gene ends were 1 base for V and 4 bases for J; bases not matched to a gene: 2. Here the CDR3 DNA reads TGTGCCAGCAGCCAAGCGGACAGGGCAGAGACCCAGTACTTC. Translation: CASSQADRAETQYF.

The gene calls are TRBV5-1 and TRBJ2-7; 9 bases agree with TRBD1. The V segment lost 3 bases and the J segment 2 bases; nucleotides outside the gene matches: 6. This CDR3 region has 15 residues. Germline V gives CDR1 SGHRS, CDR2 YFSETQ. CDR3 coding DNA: TGCGCCAGCAGCTCCTTAGGGGACAGGGCCTACGAGCAGTACTTC. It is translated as CASSSLGDRAYEQYF.

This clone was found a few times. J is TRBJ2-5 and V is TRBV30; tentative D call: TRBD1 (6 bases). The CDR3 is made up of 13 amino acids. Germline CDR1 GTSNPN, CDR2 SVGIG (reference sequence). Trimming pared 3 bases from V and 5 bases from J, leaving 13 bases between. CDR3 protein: CAWSQTGSETQYF. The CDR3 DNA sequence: TGTGCCTGGAGCCAAACAGGGTCGGAGACCCAGTACTTC.

The CDR3 DNA reads as TGTGCCAGCAGCTCACTAATTTTCAGCACAGATACGCAGTATTTT. It is translated as CASSSLIFSTDTQYF. The V gene is TRBV6-6, the J gene TRBJ2-3; D remains unclear. This CDR3 contains 15 residues. Germline assignment: CDR1 MNHNY and CDR2 SVGAGI (reference sequence). Trimming shortened V by 6 bases and J by 0 bases, and 13 bases separated the two germline ends.

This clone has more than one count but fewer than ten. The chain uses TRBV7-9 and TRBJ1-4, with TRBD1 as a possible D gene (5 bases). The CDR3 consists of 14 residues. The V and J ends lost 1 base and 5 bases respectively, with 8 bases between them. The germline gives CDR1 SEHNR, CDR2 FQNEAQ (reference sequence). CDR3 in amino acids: CASSLDQGNEKLFF. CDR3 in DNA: TGTGCCAGCAGCTTAGATCAGGGAAATGAAAAACTGTTTTTT.

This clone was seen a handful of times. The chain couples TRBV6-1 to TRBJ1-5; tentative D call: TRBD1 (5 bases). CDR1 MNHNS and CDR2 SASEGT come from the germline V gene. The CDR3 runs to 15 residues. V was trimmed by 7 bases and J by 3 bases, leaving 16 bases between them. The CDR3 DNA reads TGTGCCAGCACCGGGGGGGAACGATCCAATCAGCCCCAGCATTTT. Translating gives CASTGGERSNQPQHF.